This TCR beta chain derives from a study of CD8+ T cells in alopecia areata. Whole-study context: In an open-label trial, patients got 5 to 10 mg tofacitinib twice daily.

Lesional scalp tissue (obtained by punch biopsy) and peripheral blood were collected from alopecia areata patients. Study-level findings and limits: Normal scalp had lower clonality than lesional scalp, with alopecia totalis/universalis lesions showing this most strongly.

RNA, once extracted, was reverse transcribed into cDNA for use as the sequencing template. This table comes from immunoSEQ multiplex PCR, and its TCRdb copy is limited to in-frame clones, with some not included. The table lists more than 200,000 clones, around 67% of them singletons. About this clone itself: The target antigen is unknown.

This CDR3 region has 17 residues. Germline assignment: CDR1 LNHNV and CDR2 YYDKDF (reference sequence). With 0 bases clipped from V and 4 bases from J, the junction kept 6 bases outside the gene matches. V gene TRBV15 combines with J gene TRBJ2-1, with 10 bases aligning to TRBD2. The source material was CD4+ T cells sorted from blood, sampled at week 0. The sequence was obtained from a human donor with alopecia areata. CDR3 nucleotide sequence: TGTGCCACCAGCAGAGACACCGGGACTAGCGCTTACAATGAGCAGTTCTTC. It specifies CATSRDTGTSAYNEQFF.